This TCR beta chain was captured in a study of siplizumab effects on memory and regulatory T cells. Whole-study results and caveats: Unstimulated subsets were the mapping target of only a minor fraction of alloreactive clones. Naive T cell populations appeared to exhibit greater diversity than memory cells and appeared to be major alloresponse contributors. Treg origin accounted for an average of around 67% of mappable alloreactive CD4+ clones with siplizumab and roughly 25% in controls. It was not possible to assign a naive or memory phenotype to roughly 80-96% of proliferating CD4+ or CD8+ clones.

Libraries were prepared by immunoSEQ multiplex PCR; TCRdb keeps only in-frame clonotypes and omits some of them. This table holds about 100,000 clones, approximately 94% found once. Remarks on this clone: The antigen is unknown.

CDR3 length: 13 amino acids. In germline, CDR1 is SGHVS, CDR2 FQNEAQ. V lost 6 bases and J 5 bases, leaving 13 bases between the germline ends. This sequence originates from a human donor in good health. The V and J genes are TRBV7-8 and TRBJ1-1, with no clear D. The sequencing input was non-Treg CD4+ T cells sorted from blood. The CDR3 nucleotides are TGTGCCAGCAGTGCTGCCGTGGGAACTGAAGCTTTCTTT. This sequence encodes CASSAAVGTEAFF. Based on the CDR3 plus reference TRBV7-8 and TRBJ1-1, the full variable domain is GAGVSQSPRYKVAKRGQDVALRCDPISGHVSLFWYQQALGQGPEFLTYFQNEAQLDKSGLPSDRFFAERPEGSVSTLKIQRTQQEDSAVYLCASSAAVGTEAFFGQGTRLTVV.